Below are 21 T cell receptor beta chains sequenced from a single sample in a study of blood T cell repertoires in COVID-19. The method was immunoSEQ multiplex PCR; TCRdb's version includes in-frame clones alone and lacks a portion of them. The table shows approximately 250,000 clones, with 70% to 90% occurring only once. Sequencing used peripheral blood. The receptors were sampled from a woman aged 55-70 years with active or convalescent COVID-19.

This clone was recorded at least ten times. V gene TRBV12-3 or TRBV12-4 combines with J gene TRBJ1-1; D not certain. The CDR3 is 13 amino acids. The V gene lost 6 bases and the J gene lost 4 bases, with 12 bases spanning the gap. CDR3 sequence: CASRAGQATEAFF. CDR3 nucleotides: TGTGCCAGCAGGGCAGGCCAAGCCACTGAAGCTTTCTTT.

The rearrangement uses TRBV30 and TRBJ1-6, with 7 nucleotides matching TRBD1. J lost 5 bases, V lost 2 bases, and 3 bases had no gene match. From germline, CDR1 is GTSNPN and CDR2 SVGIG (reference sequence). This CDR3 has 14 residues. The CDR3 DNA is TGTGCCTGGAGTACAGGGGCGGATAATTCACCCCTCCACTTT. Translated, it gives CAWSTGADNSPLHF.

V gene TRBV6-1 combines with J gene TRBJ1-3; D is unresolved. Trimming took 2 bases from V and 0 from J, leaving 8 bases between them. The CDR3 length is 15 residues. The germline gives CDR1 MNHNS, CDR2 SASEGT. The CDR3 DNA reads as TGTGCCAGCAGTGAACGCGGGCTCTCTGGAAACACCATATATTTT. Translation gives CASSERGLSGNTIYF.

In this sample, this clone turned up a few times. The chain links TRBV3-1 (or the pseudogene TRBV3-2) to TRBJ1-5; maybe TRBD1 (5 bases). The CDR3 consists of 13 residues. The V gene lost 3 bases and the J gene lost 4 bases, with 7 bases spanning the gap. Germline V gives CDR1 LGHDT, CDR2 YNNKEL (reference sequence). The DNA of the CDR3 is TGTGCCAGCAGCCAGACAGTAAATCAGCCCCAGCATTTT. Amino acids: CASSQTVNQPQHF.

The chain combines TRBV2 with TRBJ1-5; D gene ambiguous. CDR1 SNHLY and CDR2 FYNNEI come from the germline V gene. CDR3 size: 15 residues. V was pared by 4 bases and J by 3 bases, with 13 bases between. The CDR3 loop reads CASSVSRGTNQPQHF. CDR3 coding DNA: TGTGCCAGCAGTGTCTCCCGGGGTACCAATCAGCCCCAGCATTTT.

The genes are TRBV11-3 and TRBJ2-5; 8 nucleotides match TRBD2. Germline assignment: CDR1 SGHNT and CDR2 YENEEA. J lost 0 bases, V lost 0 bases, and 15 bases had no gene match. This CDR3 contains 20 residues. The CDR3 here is CASSLERISGTILYQETQYF. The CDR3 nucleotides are TGTGCCAGCAGCTTAGAAAGGATTAGCGGGACCATTCTGTACCAAGAGACCCAGTACTTC.

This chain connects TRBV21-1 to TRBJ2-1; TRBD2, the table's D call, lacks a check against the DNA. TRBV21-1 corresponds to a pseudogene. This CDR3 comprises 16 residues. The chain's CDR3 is CASSPPRDKLGNEQFF. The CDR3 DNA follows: TGTGCCAGCAGCCCTCCCCGGGATAAGCTGGGCAATGAGCAGTTCTTC.

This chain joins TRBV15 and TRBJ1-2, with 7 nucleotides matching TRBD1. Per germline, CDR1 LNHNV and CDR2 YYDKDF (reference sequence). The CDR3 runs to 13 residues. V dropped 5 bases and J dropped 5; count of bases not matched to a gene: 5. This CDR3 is CATSPGTAYGYTF. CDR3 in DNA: TGTGCCACCAGCCCGGGGACAGCTTATGGCTACACCTTC.

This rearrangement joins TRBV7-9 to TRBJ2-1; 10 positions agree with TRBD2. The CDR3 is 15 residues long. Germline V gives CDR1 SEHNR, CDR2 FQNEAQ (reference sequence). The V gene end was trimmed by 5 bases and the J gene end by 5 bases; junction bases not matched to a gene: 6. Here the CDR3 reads CASSRTSGTDNEQFF. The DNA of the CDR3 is TGTGCCAGCAGCCGGACTAGCGGCACCGACAATGAGCAGTTCTTC.

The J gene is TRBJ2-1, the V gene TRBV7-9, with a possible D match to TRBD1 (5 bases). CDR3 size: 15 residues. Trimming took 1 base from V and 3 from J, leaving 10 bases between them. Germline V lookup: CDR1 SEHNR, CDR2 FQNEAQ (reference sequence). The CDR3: CASSLGQGNYNEQFF. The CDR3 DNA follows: TGTGCCAGCAGCTTAGGTCAGGGCAACTACAATGAGCAGTTCTTC.

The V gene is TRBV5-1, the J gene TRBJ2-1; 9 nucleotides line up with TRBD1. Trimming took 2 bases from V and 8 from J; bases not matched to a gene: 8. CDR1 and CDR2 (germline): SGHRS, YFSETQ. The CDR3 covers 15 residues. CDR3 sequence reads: CASSLGTGYSHEQFF. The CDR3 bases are TGCGCCAGCAGCTTAGGGACAGGGTACTCGCATGAGCAGTTCTTC.

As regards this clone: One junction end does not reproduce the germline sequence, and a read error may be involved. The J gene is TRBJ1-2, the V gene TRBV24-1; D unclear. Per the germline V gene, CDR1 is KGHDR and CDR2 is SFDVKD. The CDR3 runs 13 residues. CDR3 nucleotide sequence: TGTGCCACCAGTGATTGGGCTAATTATGGCTACACCTTC. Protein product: CATSDWANYGYTF.

The chain's CDR3 is CASSLAQMDSPSYEQYV. CDR3 in DNA: TGCGCCAGCAGCTTAGCCCAGATGGACAGCCCCTCCTACGAGCAGTACGTC. The chain carries TRBV5-1 and TRBJ2-7; D is possibly TRBD1 (6 bases). The CDR3 covers 17 residues. From germline, CDR1 is SGHRS and CDR2 YFSETQ. V lost 2 bases and J 0 bases, leaving 18 bases between the germline ends.

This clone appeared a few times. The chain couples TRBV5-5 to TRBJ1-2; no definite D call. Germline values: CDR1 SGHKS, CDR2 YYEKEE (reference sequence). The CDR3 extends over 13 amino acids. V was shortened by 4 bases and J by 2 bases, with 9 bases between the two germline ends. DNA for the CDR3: TGTGCCAGCAGCACGACACCGAACTATGGCTACACCTTC. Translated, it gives CASSTTPNYGYTF.

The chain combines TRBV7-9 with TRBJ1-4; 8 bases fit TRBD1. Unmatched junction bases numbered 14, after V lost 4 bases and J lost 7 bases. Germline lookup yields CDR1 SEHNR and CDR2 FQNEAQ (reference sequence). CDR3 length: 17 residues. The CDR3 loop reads CASSSPTGVDVGEKLFF. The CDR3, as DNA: TGTGCCAGCAGCTCCCCGACAGGGGTTGATGTGGGTGAAAAACTGTTTTTT.

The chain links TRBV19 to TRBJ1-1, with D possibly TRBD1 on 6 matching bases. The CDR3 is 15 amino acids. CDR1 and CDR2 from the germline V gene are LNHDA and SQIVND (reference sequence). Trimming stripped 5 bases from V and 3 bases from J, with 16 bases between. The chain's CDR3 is CASSPIIQGYTEAFF. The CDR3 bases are TGTGCCAGTAGTCCCATAATACAGGGATACACTGAAGCTTTCTTT.

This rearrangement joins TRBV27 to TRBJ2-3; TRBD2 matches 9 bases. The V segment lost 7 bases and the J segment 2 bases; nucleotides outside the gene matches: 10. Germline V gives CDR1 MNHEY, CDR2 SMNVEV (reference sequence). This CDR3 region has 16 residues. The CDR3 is CASNSYSGGITDTQYF. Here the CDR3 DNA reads TGTGCCAGCAACTCCTATAGCGGGGGTATCACAGATACGCAGTATTTT.

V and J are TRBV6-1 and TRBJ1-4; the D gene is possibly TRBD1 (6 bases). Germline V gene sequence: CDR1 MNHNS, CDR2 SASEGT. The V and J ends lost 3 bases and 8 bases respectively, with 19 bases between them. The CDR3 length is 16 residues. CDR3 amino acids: CASSEFPGGGKEKLFF. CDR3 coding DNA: TGTGCCAGCAGTGAGTTTCCGGGGGGCGGGAAAGAAAAACTGTTTTTT.

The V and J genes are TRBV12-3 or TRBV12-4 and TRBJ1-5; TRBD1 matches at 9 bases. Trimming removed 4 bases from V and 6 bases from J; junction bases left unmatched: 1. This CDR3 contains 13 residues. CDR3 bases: TGTGCCAGCAGTTGGGACAGGGCTCAGCCCCAGCATTTT. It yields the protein CASSWDRAQPQHF.

Here the CDR3 reads CATSESGTGLKNEKLFF. The CDR3 DNA reads as TGTGCCACCAGTGAGTCCGGGACAGGGCTTAAAAATGAAAAACTGTTTTTT. The chain links TRBV24-1 to TRBJ1-4; 9 nucleotides line up with TRBD1. J lost 5 bases, V lost 4 bases, and 10 bases had no gene match. CDR3 size: 17 residues. CDR1 and CDR2 from the germline V gene are KGHDR and SFDVKD.

CDR3 nucleotides: TGTGCCAGCAGCCGGCCAGGACAAAATTCACCCCTCCACTTT. Translation: CASSRPGQNSPLHF. V gene TRBV7-9 combines with J gene TRBJ1-6, with a possible D match to TRBD1 (5 bases). Germline CDR1 reads SEHNR; CDR2 reads FQNEAQ (reference sequence). V lost 5 bases and J 7 bases, leaving 12 bases between the germline ends. The CDR3 is 14 amino acids.